The source of this T cell receptor beta chain is a study of CD8 T cells in ankylosing spondylitis. Study outcomes and limitations: Some motif variants were previously reported in reactive arthritis synovial fluid and blood. Among TCR beta sequences, a motif of several highly homologous variants appeared characteristic of ankylosing spondylitis blood. Matched ankylosing spondylitis synovial fluid reportedly showed significant enrichment of disease-linked clones. The authors found the disease-linked clones to be CD8+ and relatively rare in peripheral blood.

The germline gives CDR1 DFQATT, CDR2 SNEGSKA (reference sequence). This CDR3 has 13 amino acids. Scientists made TCR beta libraries using quantitative 5'-RACE with molecular barcodes. TCRdb reprocessed the 5' RACE reads with MiXCR, giving one entry per CDR3 protein. The profile shows about 220,000 distinct CDR3 sequences, 7% to 8% of them singletons. Turning to this clonotype: The antigen is undetermined. A read error may be the cause here, since a much bigger clone is one base away.

What was sequenced was blood, either unsorted or a sorted T cell fraction (not recorded which). V gene TRBV20-1 combines with J gene TRBJ2-7; D is perhaps TRBD1 (6 bases). This clonotype originated in a male donor with ankylosing spondylitis. For the CDR3, the DNA is TGCAGTGCTAGGGGGGACACATCCTACGAGCTGTACTTC. Protein sequence: CSARGDTSYELYF.